Listed here is a single TCR beta chain. Its antigen is unknown. CDR1 is SGHVS and CDR2 is FQNEAQ in the germline V gene. V lost 5 bases, J lost 3 bases, and 20 bases lay in between. The CDR3 consists of 16 residues. The sample originates from a study of cytomegalovirus exposure and HLA in healthy donors. Study-wide findings and caveats: As confirmed in vitro, a few CMV-associated chains were specific for CMV antigens.

The repertoire was sequenced with immunoSEQ multiplex PCR; TCRdb's copy has only in-frame clones and lacks some. The table lists 170,000 or so clones, 80% to 85% of them singletons. V usage is TRBV7-8 and J usage is TRBJ2-7; possibly TRBD2 for D (5 bases). The sequenced sample consisted of PBMCs. The receptor was isolated from a woman younger than 35 in good health and CMV-seropositive. CDR3 residues: CASSGGLSSTVYEQYF. The CDR3 DNA reads as TGTGCCAGCAGCGGAGGACTGAGCTCCACAGTCTACGAGCAGTACTTC.